The clone carrying this TCR beta chain has a count of ten or more. What it binds is not known. This sample was included in a study of T cells in Graves' hyperthyroidism and ophthalmopathy. Points from the study as a whole: Blood also showed most of the thyroid clonotypes that were expanded above 0.001. Model-based prediction identified ophthalmopathy a median about 7 months prior to its onset.

The TCR beta CDR3 regions underwent amplification using RNA transcripts as the source. Researchers ran a first-round RT-PCR on the TCR CDR3 using the HTBI primer set. TCRdb independently ran MiXCR on the multiplex PCR reads; one entry per CDR3 protein. The sample has approximately 510,000 distinct CDR3 sequences, about 45% seen once. V shed 7 bases, J shed 1 base, and the junction held 3 bases outside the gene matches. The CDR3 is 13 amino acids. The germline V gene has CDR1 SEHNR and CDR2 FQNEAQ (reference sequence). Lactation, pregnancy, other autoimmune disease or uncontrolled infection excluded patients. For the diagnoses, clinical symptoms, serum thyroxine and TRAb, thyroid ultrasound and orbital computed tomography were used.

The origin of this receptor is an adult woman with Graves' disease, either hyperthyroidism or ophthalmopathy (not recorded which). Sequencing was performed on peripheral blood or thyroid tissue (not recorded which). V usage is TRBV7-9 and J usage is TRBJ2-5, with 7 bases identical to TRBD1. The CDR3 loop reads CASIRDSQETQYF. DNA for the CDR3: TGTGCCAGCATCCGGGACAGCCAAGAGACCCAGTACTTC.